The entry below describes one T cell receptor (beta chain). Different DNA sequences within this sample yield the same CDR3. Generated by immunoSEQ multiplex PCR, the TCRdb table keeps only in-frame clones and is missing some. Of just over 150,000 clones in the sample, around 85% are singletons; the top ten hold about 2.5%. The data were taken from a study of blood T cell repertoires in COVID-19. Trimming removed 0 bases from V and 2 bases from J, with 5 bases in between. The germline CDR1 and CDR2 sequences are GTSNPN and SVGIG (reference sequence). CDR3 length: 13 amino acids. The chain recombines TRBV30 with TRBJ1-5; D ambiguous. What was sequenced was peripheral blood. The sequence came from a woman aged 70 to 79 with acute or convalescent COVID-19. The DNA for the CDR3 is TGTGCCTGGAGTGTACGGGGCAATCAGCCCCAGCATTTT. As protein: CAWSVRGNQPQHF.